This is a list of T cell receptor beta chains from one sample in a study of shared clonotypes between healthy human individuals. TCRdb's copy holds only in-frame clones and misses some; the assay was immunoSEQ multiplex PCR. The profile shows about 2.1 million clones, about 93% of them singletons. Sequenced material: naive CD8+ T cells from PBMCs. These receptors all come from a young man in good health. Some clones in this sample may be carry-over from other donors' samples. CDR3s include the opening cysteine and the closing phenylalanine or tryptophan. D genes are given only for firm matches. Clone size, where shown, is once, few, many, or a class for clones that have expanded.

TRBJ2-1,TRBD2,TRBV6-5,.,CASSYSSGRVSNEQFF,TGTGCCAGCAGTTACTCGAGCGGGAGGGTAAGCAATGAGCAGTTCTTC
TRBJ1-5,.,TRBV27,once,CASSGGRGDQPQHF,TGTGCCAGCAGTGGGGGGAGAGGGGATCAGCCCCAGCATTTT
TRBJ2-7,.,TRBV13,.,CASSAPDNSYEQYF,TGTGCCAGCAGCGCACCGGACAACTCCTACGAGCAGTACTTC
TRBJ2-3,TRBD2,TRBV9,.,CASSAQASGADTQYF,TGTGCCAGCAGCGCCCAGGCTAGCGGTGCAGATACGCAGTATTTT
TRBJ1-1,.,TRBV6-1,.,CASSELTNTEAFF,TGTGCCAGCAGTGAATTGACGAACACTGAAGCTTTCTTT
TRBJ2-7,.,TRBV27,.,CASSWAASYEQYF,TGTGCCAGCAGTTGGGCGGCGTCCTACGAGCAGTACTTC
TRBJ2-7,TRBD2,TRBV5-4,.,CASSLGTSRDSYEQYF,TGTGCCAGCAGCCTTGGGACTAGTCGAGATTCTTACGAGCAGTACTTC
TRBJ2-7,.,TRBV27,.,CASSLYSTSYEQYF,TGTGCCAGCAGTTTATACAGTACATCCTACGAGCAGTACTTC
TRBJ2-3,.,TRBV6-5,.,CASSPGEGGSNTQYF,TGTGCCAGCAGCCCGGGGGAGGGGGGTTCTAATACGCAGTATTTT
TRBJ2-7,.,TRBV11-2,.,CASSLGTVEQYF,TGTGCCAGCAGCTTGGGTACGGTCGAGCAGTACTTC
TRBJ2-1,.,TRBV5-1,few,CASSLERYNEQFF,TGCGCCAGCAGCTTAGAGCGCTACAATGAGCAGTTCTTC
TRBJ1-5,.,TRBV27,.,CASSLSGGASNQPQHF,TGTGCCAGCAGTTTATCAGGGGGGGCCAGCAATCAGCCCCAGCATTTT
TRBJ2-5,TRBD2,TRBV11-2,once,CASSPRRTGQRGGETQYF,TGTGCCAGCAGCCCGCGCCGGACGGGACAGCGGGGGGGAGAGACCCAGTACTTC
TRBJ2-1,.,TRBV7-8,.,CASSPRVAVYNEQFF,TGTGCCAGCAGCCCTAGGGTAGCTGTCTACAATGAGCAGTTCTTC
TRBJ2-7,TRBD1,TRBV5-1,.,CASSLGDRGPYEQYF,TGCGCCAGCAGCTTGGGCGACAGGGGGCCCTACGAGCAGTACTTC
TRBJ2-1,.,TRBV7-7,.,CASSLGGRLLDEQFF,TGTGCCAGCAGCTTAGGGGGGCGCCTCCTCGATGAGCAGTTCTTC
TRBJ2-2,TRBD2,TRBV9,.,CASSVVGLGSTGELFF,TGTGCCAGCAGCGTAGTGGGACTAGGGAGCACCGGGGAGCTGTTTTTT
TRBJ1-5,.,TRBV28,.,CASSLDSLFAPQHF,TGTGCCAGCAGTTTGGACTCACTATTCGCGCCCCAGCATTTT
TRBJ2-1,.,TRBV6-5,.,CASSYTRSSYNEQFF,TGTGCCAGCAGTTACACTAGGAGCTCCTACAATGAGCAGTTCTTC
TRBJ2-2,TRBD1,TRBV19,.,CASSIIGTGAHGLPTGELFF,TGTGCCAGTAGTATAATAGGGACAGGGGCTCATGGGCTACCCACCGGGGAGCTGTTTTTT
TRBJ1-2,.,TRBV11-2,.,CASSLGPGYTF,TGTGCCAGCAGCTTAGGGCCGGGCTACACCTTC
TRBJ2-2,.,TRBV5-6,once,CASSLEESGTGELFF,TGTGCCAGCAGCTTGGAAGAGAGTGGCACCGGGGAGCTGTTTTTT
TRBJ2-3,TRBD1,TRBV28,once,CASSLLWDRSTDTQYF,TGTGCCAGCAGTTTATTATGGGACAGGAGCACAGATACGCAGTATTTT
TRBJ2-7,TRBD2,TRBV4-1,.,CASSQALAGAYEQYF,TGCGCCAGCAGCCAGGCCCTAGCGGGAGCCTACGAGCAGTACTTC
TRBJ2-7,TRBD2,TRBV4-3,once,CASSQDLGREGSYEQYF,TGCGCCAGCAGCCAAGATCTGGGGCGGGAGGGCTCCTACGAGCAGTACTTC
TRBJ1-3,.,TRBV6-5,.,CASAGGEGNTIYF,TGTGCCAGCGCGGGGGGTGAAGGAAACACCATATATTTT
TRBJ2-1,.,TRBV4-2,.,CASSQGGSGYNEQFF,TGTGCCAGCAGCCAAGGGGGTTCTGGCTACAATGAGCAGTTCTTC
TRBJ2-7,.,TRBV5-8,.,CASSLVITYEQYF,TGTGCCAGCAGCTTGGTCATCACCTACGAGCAGTACTTC
TRBJ2-1,.,TRBV28,.,CASSSRETVYNEQFF,TGTGCCAGCAGTTCCCGTGAGACAGTCTACAATGAGCAGTTCTTC
TRBJ2-7,.,TRBV5-4,.,CASSLGVGAIYEQYF,TGTGCCAGCAGCTTGGGTGTGGGGGCGATATACGAGCAGTACTTC
TRBJ2-3,TRBD2,TRBV5-4,.,CASSLRRESPDTQYF,TGTGCCAGCAGCTTGCGGCGGGAGAGCCCAGATACGCAGTATTTT
TRBJ2-5,.,TRBV19,.,CASSIDGRGTQYF,TGTGCCAGTAGTATAGATGGGAGAGGGACCCAGTACTTC
TRBJ2-2,.,TRBV29-1,.,CSVFGPGATGELFF,TGCAGCGTGTTCGGCCCGGGGGCGACCGGGGAGCTGTTTTTT
TRBJ2-6,.,TRBV5-6,once,CASSSGIISSGANVLTF,TGTGCCAGCAGTTCGGGGATAATATCCTCTGGGGCCAACGTCCTGACTTTC
TRBJ2-7,.,TRBV4-3,.,CASSHSRGLNYEQYF,TGCGCCAGCAGCCATTCAAGGGGACTTAATTACGAGCAGTACTTC
TRBJ1-2,TRBD1,TRBV7-9,once,CASSSNRDRVVGYTF,TGTGCCAGCAGCTCCAACCGGGACAGGGTAGTTGGCTACACCTTC
TRBJ2-7,.,TRBV5-6,.,CASSFELTYEQYF,TGTGCCAGCAGCTTTGAACTTACCTACGAGCAGTACTTC
TRBJ1-1,.,TRBV28,.,CASSLETGTNTEAFF,TGTGCCAGCAGTTTGGAAACGGGCACGAACACTGAAGCTTTCTTT
TRBJ2-3,TRBD1,TRBV5-1,.,CASSLGLRQGAREDTQYF,TGCGCCAGCAGCTTGGGACTAAGACAGGGGGCGCGAGAAGATACGCAGTATTTT
TRBJ1-1,.,TRBV27,.,CASSPRWVTEAFF,TGTGCCAGCAGTCCCCGATGGGTCACTGAAGCTTTCTTT
TRBJ2-1,.,TRBV4-2,once,CASSQERSSSNEQFF,TGTGCCAGCAGCCAAGAACGGTCGAGTTCCAATGAGCAGTTCTTC
TRBJ2-7,TRBD1,TRBV19,.,CASSQRTGPYYYEQYF,TGTGCCAGTAGCCAGAGGACAGGGCCCTACTACTACGAGCAGTACTTC
TRBJ2-7,TRBD1,TRBV11-2,.,CASSLWDRGSYEQYF,TGTGCCAGCAGCTTATGGGACAGGGGTTCGTACGAGCAGTACTTC
TRBJ1-6,.,TRBV11-2,.,CASSLGDPLHF,TGTGCCAGCAGCCTAGGAGATCCCCTCCACTTT
TRBJ1-3,.,TRBV12-1,.,CASSIPHGQVGNTIYF,TGTGCCAGCAGCATTCCCCACGGACAGGTGGGAAACACCATATATTTT
TRBJ2-2,.,TRBV2,once,CASSGGRNTGELFF,TGTGCCAGCAGTGGAGGGAGGAACACCGGGGAGCTGTTTTTT
TRBJ2-1,.,TRBV28,.,CASSLFGLDNEQFF,TGTGCCAGCAGTTTATTCGGGCTCGACAATGAGCAGTTCTTC
TRBJ1-1,.,TRBV13,.,CASSLEAGMNTEAFF,TGTGCCAGCAGCTTAGAGGCAGGCATGAACACTGAAGCTTTCTTT
TRBJ2-2,TRBD2,TRBV7-9,.,CASSSPTSGPTGELFF,TGTGCCAGCAGCTCCCCGACTAGCGGCCCCACCGGGGAGCTGTTTTTT
TRBJ2-7,.,TRBV10-3,.,CAISVSTEQYF,TGTGCCATCAGTGTAAGTACCGAGCAGTACTTC
TRBJ2-7,.,TRBV19,.,CASSIRSGTYEQYF,TGTGCCAGTAGTATTCGTTCGGGTACCTACGAGCAGTACTTC
TRBJ2-2,TRBD1,TRBV23-1,once,CASSRRDRPNTGELFF,TGCGCCAGCAGCCGCCGGGACAGACCTAACACCGGGGAGCTGTTTTTT
TRBJ2-7,TRBD2,TRBV5-6,.,CASSSGGGHYEQYF,TGTGCCAGCAGCTCGGGGGGAGGACACTACGAGCAGTACTTC
TRBJ1-3,TRBD1,TRBV13,.,CASSPENRGGNTIYF,TGTGCCAGCAGCCCGGAGAACAGGGGTGGAAACACCATATATTTT
TRBJ2-3,.,TRBV14,.,CASSPQFVDLTRGATDTQYF,TGTGCCAGCAGCCCACAGTTCGTGGACCTAACTCGGGGGGCCACAGATACGCAGTATTTT
TRBJ2-3,.,TRBV5-1,.,CASSLGWLGTDTQYF,TGCGCCAGCAGCTTGGGGTGGCTCGGCACAGATACGCAGTATTTT